The 5 T cell receptor beta chains below come from one sample, sequenced in a study of molecular identifiers for immune sequencing clone quantification. TCRdb fed the PCR reads into MiXCR, producing one record per CDR3 protein. Found here are about half a million distinct CDR3 sequences, 20% to 25% of them singletons; the top ten hold about 0.84%. The sequenced sample consisted of naive CD8+ T cells from blood, with Jurkat cell RNA spiked in. Noted subset: FACS-sorted CD8+CD4-CCR7+CD45RA+ naive T cells. The source of these receptors is a human donor in good health. Some libraries in this study had Jurkat cell RNA spiked in.

This clonotype came up many times. The rearrangement joins TRBV6-5 to TRBJ1-1, with D perhaps matching TRBD1 (6 bases). There are 18 residues in the CDR3. Germline lookup yields CDR1 MNHEY and CDR2 SVGAGI. V was trimmed by 2 bases and J by 1 base, leaving 20 bases between them. In nucleotides, the CDR3 is TGTGCCAGCAGTTACCAAAACGCCCCGGCGGGGGCGAACACTGAAGCTTTCTTT. This translates into CASSYQNAPAGANTEAFF.

The chain combines TRBV27 with TRBJ2-5; D might be TRBD1 (6 bases). Germline CDR1 and CDR2: MNHEY and SMNVEV (reference sequence). Trimming pared 4 bases from V and 1 base from J, leaving 13 bases between. The CDR3 has 15 amino acids. CDR3 nucleotide sequence: TGTGCCAGCAGTTCAACCGGGACACTCCAAGAGACCCAGTACTTC. Protein product: CASSSTGTLQETQYF.

This clonotype showed up just once. This chain connects TRBV28 to TRBJ2-3; 7 bases map to TRBD1. Trimming removed 8 bases from V and 3 bases from J; junction bases left unmatched: 8. Germline V lookup: CDR1 MDHEN, CDR2 SYDVKM. This CDR3 contains 14 residues. CDR3 protein: CASGYRGETDTQYF. CDR3 bases: TGTGCCAGCGGCTACAGGGGAGAAACAGATACGCAGTATTTT.

This clonotype has more than one count but fewer than ten. This chain connects TRBV18 to TRBJ2-3, with 12 bases matching TRBD2. This CDR3 has 15 amino acids. The V and J ends lost 4 bases and 5 bases, in that order; junction bases with no gene match: 4. Germline assignment: CDR1 KGHSH and CDR2 LQKENI. The chain's CDR3 is CASSQSSGREDTQYF. CDR3 DNA sequence: TGTGCCAGCTCACAATCTAGCGGGAGGGAAGATACGCAGTATTTT. The full variable domain, in which reference TRBV18 and TRBJ2-3 provide the parts outside the CDR3, is NAGVMQNPRHLVRRRGQEARLRCSPMKGHSHVYWYRQLPEEGLKFMVYLQKENIIDESGMPKERFSAEFPKEGPSILRIQQVVRGDSAAYFCASSQSSGREDTQYFGPGTRLTVL.

This clonotype was seen a few times. V gene TRBV12-3 or TRBV12-4 combines with J gene TRBJ2-1, with a weak D call TRBD1 (5 bases). With 1 base removed from V and 2 bases from J, the gap between germline ends came to 9 bases. This CDR3 is built from 15 residues. CDR3 sequence reads: CASSLGLGPYNEQFF. The CDR3 region has the DNA TGTGCCAGCAGTTTAGGATTGGGGCCCTACAATGAGCAGTTCTTC.